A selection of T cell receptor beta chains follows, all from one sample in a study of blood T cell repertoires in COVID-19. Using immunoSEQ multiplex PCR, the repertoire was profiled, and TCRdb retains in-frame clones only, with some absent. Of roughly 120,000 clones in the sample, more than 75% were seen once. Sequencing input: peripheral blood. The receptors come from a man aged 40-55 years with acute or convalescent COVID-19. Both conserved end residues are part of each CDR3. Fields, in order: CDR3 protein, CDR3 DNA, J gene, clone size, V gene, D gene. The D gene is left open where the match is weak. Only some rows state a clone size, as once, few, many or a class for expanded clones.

CDR3: CASSLDFTDTQYF
DNA: TGTGCCAGCAGCTTAGACTTCACAGATACGCAGTATTTT
J: TRBJ2-3
size: -
V: TRBV11-2
D: -

CDR3: CASSRQLLGDSPLHF
DNA: TGTGCCAGCAGTCGACAGTTGTTAGGAGATTCACCCCTCCACTTT
J: TRBJ1-6
size: -
V: TRBV6-5
D: -

CDR3: CASSQQPGQPHLPQHF
DNA: TGTGCCAGCAGTCAACAACCCGGACAGCCCCATCTTCCCCAGCATTTT
J: TRBJ1-5
size: -
V: TRBV27
D: -

CDR3: CASSPSASYNEQFF
DNA: TGTGCCAGCAGCCCCTCCGCGTCCTACAATGAGCAGTTCTTC
J: TRBJ2-1
size: -
V: TRBV7-9
D: -

CDR3: CASSRTDRGSYEQYF
DNA: TGCGCCAGCAGCCGAACCGACAGGGGGTCCTACGAGCAGTACTTC
J: TRBJ2-7
size: -
V: TRBV4-1
D: TRBD1

CDR3: CASSIVAGAYNEQFF
DNA: TGTGCCAGTAGTATAGTAGCGGGAGCTTACAATGAGCAGTTCTTC
J: TRBJ2-1
size: -
V: TRBV19
D: TRBD2

CDR3: CSVGSRGGANVLTF
DNA: TGCAGCGTTGGGAGCAGGGGAGGGGCCAACGTCCTGACTTTC
J: TRBJ2-6
size: -
V: TRBV29-1
D: -

CDR3: CASSERQPHNSPLHF
DNA: TGTGCCAGCAGTGAGCGGCAGCCCCATAATTCACCCCTCCACTTT
J: TRBJ1-6
size: -
V: TRBV2
D: -

CDR3: CASSVAGQGNVGYTF
DNA: TGTGCCAGCAGCGTAGCCGGGCAGGGTAACGTTGGCTACACCTTC
J: TRBJ1-2
size: few
V: TRBV9
D: -

CDR3: CASSSVAGGPNEQFF
DNA: TGTGCCAGCAGCTCAGTAGCGGGGGGGCCAAATGAGCAGTTCTTC
J: TRBJ2-1
size: -
V: TRBV7-2
D: TRBD2

CDR3: CASSLLPPGTRGTDTQYF
DNA: TGTGCCAGCAGCTTACTGCCGCCCGGGACTAGGGGCACAGATACGCAGTATTTT
J: TRBJ2-3
size: -
V: TRBV7-6
D: TRBD2

CDR3: CASSSRTGRNTEAFF
DNA: TGCGCCAGCAGCTCAAGGACAGGGCGGAACACTGAAGCTTTCTTT
J: TRBJ1-1
size: -
V: TRBV5-1
D: TRBD1

CDR3: CASSPDRNYGYTF
DNA: TGTGCCAGCAGCCCCGACAGGAACTATGGCTACACCTTC
J: TRBJ1-2
size: -
V: TRBV7-2
D: -

CDR3: CASSYGPGDGNTIYF
DNA: TGTGCCAGCAGTTACGGGCCGGGAGATGGAAACACCATATATTTT
J: TRBJ1-3
size: -
V: TRBV6-5
D: -

CDR3: CASNRVPAGELFF
DNA: TGTGCCAGCAATCGCGTTCCGGCCGGGGAGCTGTTTTTT
J: TRBJ2-2
size: -
V: TRBV5-4
D: -

CDR3: CAWMTSGRPYEQFF
DNA: TGTGCCTGGATGACTAGCGGGAGGCCCTATGAGCAGTTCTTC
J: TRBJ2-1
size: few
V: TRBV30
D: TRBD2

CDR3: CASSLQDGSPLHF
DNA: TGTGCCAGTAGTTTACAGGACGGCTCACCCCTCCACTTT
J: TRBJ1-6
size: -
V: TRBV19
D: -

CDR3: CASSFEGARPQHF
DNA: TGTGCCAGCAGTTTTGAGGGGGCGCGGCCCCAGCATTTT
J: TRBJ1-5
size: -
V: TRBV28
D: TRBD1

CDR3: CASSRGLAGGFDEQFF
DNA: TGTGCCAGCAGCCGGGGACTAGCGGGGGGGTTCGATGAGCAGTTCTTC
J: TRBJ2-1
size: -
V: TRBV3-1/TRBV3-2
D: TRBD2

CDR3: CASSAPHRAGDEKLFF
DNA: TGTGCCAGCAGCGCACCTCACAGGGCGGGCGATGAAAAACTGTTTTTT
J: TRBJ1-4
size: -
V: TRBV7-6
D: -

CDR3: CASSFPSGSSKDTQYF
DNA: TGTGCCAGCAGCTTCCCTAGCGGGAGTTCCAAAGATACGCAGTATTTT
J: TRBJ2-3
size: -
V: TRBV3-1/TRBV3-2
D: TRBD2

CDR3: CASSQDSSGANVLTF
DNA: TGTGCCAGCAGCCAGGACAGCTCTGGGGCCAACGTCCTGACTTTC
J: TRBJ2-6
size: -
V: TRBV3-1/TRBV3-2
D: -

CDR3: CAWSGGGGQPQHF
DNA: TGTGCCTGGAGTGGAGGGGGCGGTCAGCCCCAGCATTTT
J: TRBJ1-5
size: few
V: TRBV30
D: TRBD1

CDR3: CASRLGGTDTQYF
DNA: TGTGCCAGCAGGCTAGGAGGCACAGATACGCAGTATTTT
J: TRBJ2-3
size: medium-sized
V: TRBV6-6
D: -

CDR3: CASSLGTTTEAFF
DNA: TGTGCCAGCAGCCTTGGGACAACCACTGAAGCTTTCTTT
J: TRBJ1-1
size: -
V: TRBV5-5
D: -

CDR3: CSVDRTLSGNEQFF
DNA: TGCAGCGTTGACCGCACGCTCAGCGGGAATGAGCAGTTCTTC
J: TRBJ2-1
size: -
V: TRBV29-1
D: -

CDR3: CASSITSRGSGNTIYF
DNA: TGTGCCAGTAGTATAACAAGTCGGGGCTCTGGAAACACCATATATTTT
J: TRBJ1-3
size: -
V: TRBV19
D: -

CDR3: CASSTVNYGYTF
DNA: TGTGCCAGCAGCACAGTTAACTATGGCTACACCTTC
J: TRBJ1-2
size: -
V: TRBV6-1
D: -

CDR3: CASSLQGLSNTEAFF
DNA: TGTGCCAGCAGCTTACAGGGGCTATCGAACACTGAAGCTTTCTTT
J: TRBJ1-1
size: few
V: TRBV11-2
D: -

CDR3: CASSLSGGEQYF
DNA: TGTGCCAGCAGCTTATCGGGGGGCGAGCAGTACTTC
J: TRBJ2-7
size: -
V: TRBV7-9
D: TRBD2

CDR3: CASSTGVSGGFSSYNEQFF
DNA: TGTGCCAGTAGTACAGGGGTTAGCGGGGGCTTTAGCTCCTACAATGAGCAGTTCTTC
J: TRBJ2-1
size: -
V: TRBV19
D: TRBD2

CDR3: CASSRGTGAFF
DNA: TGTGCCAGCAGCCGCGGGACAGGGGCTTTCTTT
J: TRBJ1-1
size: -
V: TRBV3-1/TRBV3-2
D: TRBD1

CDR3: CASSVGQGKYGYTF
DNA: TGTGCCAGCAGCGTAGGACAGGGAAAATATGGCTACACCTTC
J: TRBJ1-2
size: -
V: TRBV9
D: TRBD1

CDR3: CASSLSIGGGHEQYF
DNA: TGTGCCAGCAGTTTATCTATTGGGGGAGGGCACGAGCAGTACTTC
J: TRBJ2-7
size: -
V: TRBV27
D: TRBD2

CDR3: CASRLGTSYNEQFF
DNA: TGTGCCAGCCGCCTGGGGACTTCATACAATGAGCAGTTCTTC
J: TRBJ2-1
size: -
V: TRBV6-6
D: -

CDR3: CASPTGSSYNEQFF
DNA: TGTGCCTCCCCGACTGGGAGCTCCTACAATGAGCAGTTCTTC
J: TRBJ2-1
size: once
V: TRBV30
D: -

CDR3: CASSIRTGVDGYTF
DNA: TGTGCCAGTAGTATAAGGACAGGGGTTGATGGCTACACCTTC
J: TRBJ1-2
size: -
V: TRBV19
D: TRBD1

CDR3: CASSAGDRNQPQHF
DNA: TGTGCCAGCAGCGCAGGGGACCGTAATCAGCCCCAGCATTTT
J: TRBJ1-5
size: -
V: TRBV5-6
D: -

CDR3: CASVDRRNEKLFF
DNA: TGTGCCAGCGTCGACAGGAGAAATGAAAAACTGTTTTTT
J: TRBJ1-4
size: -
V: TRBV5-6
D: -

CDR3: CASSQGLASNQPQHF
DNA: TGTGCCAGCAGCCAGGGGTTAGCTAGCAATCAGCCCCAGCATTTT
J: TRBJ1-5
size: -
V: TRBV7-2
D: -

CDR3: CASSGSGRAIEQFF
DNA: TGTGCCAGCAGCGGTAGCGGGAGGGCCATTGAGCAGTTCTTC
J: TRBJ2-1
size: -
V: TRBV7-2
D: TRBD2

CDR3: CASSVDPDYNEQFF
DNA: TGTGCCAGCAGCGTAGATCCAGACTACAATGAGCAGTTCTTC
J: TRBJ2-1
size: -
V: TRBV9
D: -